This TCR beta chain was sequenced during a study of cytomegalovirus exposure and HLA in healthy donors. The PCR contained 60 Vbeta and 13 Jbeta primers. Assay used: immunoSEQ multiplex PCR; TCRdb lists only in-frame clones, some missing. Here the sample spans under 200,000 clones, around 80% being singletons. With V trimmed by 6 bases and J by 4 bases, 13 bases remained unmatched. The CDR3 loop spans 17 amino acids. The V gene's germline CDR1 is MDHEN and CDR2 SYDVKM. This TCR was recovered from a male donor in good health and CMV-seropositive. Material: PBMCs. This chain connects TRBV28 to TRBJ2-2; 8 bases fit TRBD1. The CDR3 here is CASSDQPQGVITGELFF. The CDR3 DNA reads as TGTGCCAGCAGCGATCAACCACAGGGGGTGATCACCGGGGAGCTGTTTTTT.